The 29 T cell receptor beta chains below come from one sample, sequenced in a study of cytomegalovirus exposure and HLA in healthy donors. 60 Vbeta and 13 Jbeta primers were used in PCR. Profiling relied on immunoSEQ multiplex PCR, and the TCRdb table lists in-frame clones only, not all of them. The data contain roughly 190,000 clones, approximately 80% of them singletons. The sample taken for sequencing was PBMCs. These receptors were obtained from a woman aged 45-65 years in good health and CMV-seronegative.

This rearrangement joins TRBV6-6 to TRBJ2-2, with 9 bases aligning to TRBD2. The trim removed 2 bases at V and 2 bases at J, leaving 3 bases unmatched. Per germline, CDR1 MNHNY and CDR2 SVGAGI (reference sequence). This CDR3 contains 16 residues. The CDR3 is CASSYLAGQNTGELFF. The CDR3 DNA reads TGTGCCAGCAGTTACCTAGCGGGACAAAACACCGGGGAGCTGTTTTTT.

The J gene is TRBJ1-6, the V gene TRBV4-1; TRBD1 is a possible D gene (5 bases). There are 15 residues in the CDR3. Per germline, CDR1 MGHRA and CDR2 YSYEKL. V lost 5 bases and J lost 7, with 15 bases in between. The CDR3 region has the DNA TGCGCCAGCAGCTCGAGCAGGGTATTGAATTCACCCCTCCACTTT. Its protein product is CASSSSRVLNSPLHF.

About this clone itself: At one of its ends the junction is not consistent with the germline gene, which may arise from a read error. CDR3 amino acids: CASSLVLASQETQYF. In DNA form, the CDR3 reads TGTGCTAGCAGCTTAGTACTAGCGAGTCAAGAGACCCAGTACTTC. The gene calls are TRBV7-7 and TRBJ2-5; 7 nucleotides match TRBD2. Germline loops: CDR1 SSHAT, CDR2 FNYEAQ (reference sequence). This CDR3 has 15 amino acids.

This clone was seen only once. The genes are TRBV6-1 and TRBJ1-1, with no clear D. This CDR3 has 16 amino acids. Germline V CDR1 and CDR2: MNHNS, SASEGT. V shed 2 bases and J shed 1 base, with 14 bases lying between them. The CDR3 is CASSEWRSARNTEAFF. The CDR3 DNA follows: TGTGCCAGCAGTGAATGGAGGTCAGCCCGGAACACTGAAGCTTTCTTT.

This chain connects TRBV9 to TRBJ1-3; D unresolved. CDR3 length equals 17 residues. The germline CDR1 and CDR2 sequences are SGDLS and YYNGEE. Deletions cut 3 bases from V and 3 bases from J, with 19 bases between. The CDR3 here is CASSAGPGGPGGNTIYF. In DNA form, the CDR3 reads TGTGCCAGCAGCGCCGGCCCAGGAGGGCCTGGTGGAAACACCATATATTTT.

The V call is TRBV5-1, the J call TRBJ2-2; TRBD1 agrees at 9 bases. CDR1 is SGHRS, CDR2 YFSETQ, per germline. The CDR3 spans 16 residues. With V trimmed by 4 bases and J by 3 bases, 7 bases remained unmatched. The DNA for the CDR3 is TGCGCCAGCAGCCCGGCGGGGACAGGGTACACCGGGGAGCTGTTTTTT. This gives the protein CASSPAGTGYTGELFF.

This clone is a singleton in its sample. J is TRBJ2-3 and V is TRBV7-2; 10 bases align to TRBD2. Trimming cost V 5 bases and J 4 bases; bases outside gene matches: 9. Germline assignment: CDR1 SGHTA and CDR2 FQGNSA. The CDR3 contains 16 residues. DNA for the CDR3: TGTGCCAGCAGCCCCGAGGGCACTAGCGGGGCAGATACGCAGTATTTT. This gives the protein CASSPEGTSGADTQYF.

V gene TRBV28 combines with J gene TRBJ1-2, with a tentative D call TRBD1 (5 bases). CDR3 size: 14 residues. The germline V gene encodes CDR1 MDHEN and CDR2 SYDVKM. Deletions cut 4 bases from V and 4 bases from J, with 13 bases between. CDR3 nucleotide sequence: TGTGCCAGCAGTTCGGTAAGGGGCCTCTATGGCTACACCTTC. Its protein is CASSSVRGLYGYTF.

The V call is TRBV28, the J call TRBJ2-1; 8 nucleotides line up with TRBD2. Per the germline V gene, CDR1 is MDHEN and CDR2 is SYDVKM. The CDR3 runs to 16 residues. V lost 7 bases, J lost 10 bases, and 18 bases stayed unmatched. The CDR3 DNA reads as TGTGCCAGCATCTCACCGGGACTAGAGTATTTAGGCGAGCAGTTCTTC. This sequence encodes CASISPGLEYLGEQFF.

This clone occurred a few times. The chain has TRBV10-3 and TRBJ2-3; D perhaps matches TRBD1 (7 bases). The CDR3 runs 18 residues. Germline V lookup: CDR1 ENHRY, CDR2 SYGVKD. The V gene lost 0 bases and the J gene lost 0 bases, with 16 bases spanning the gap. The CDR3 sequence is CAISESRGGGPSTDTQYF. The CDR3 bases are TGTGCCATCAGTGAGTCGAGAGGAGGGGGCCCTAGCACAGATACGCAGTATTTT.

The chain carries TRBV4-1 and TRBJ1-2; D is undetermined. The CDR3 covers 17 residues. The V and J ends lost 4 bases and 5 bases respectively, with 23 bases between them. From germline, CDR1 is MGHRA and CDR2 YSYEKL. The CDR3 sequence is CASSPLGLAMEEYGYTF. The CDR3 nucleotides read TGCGCCAGCAGCCCCCTTGGCCTAGCAATGGAAGAATATGGCTACACCTTC.

V and J are TRBV18 and TRBJ2-5; possible D gene TRBD2, 5 bases. CDR1 is KGHSH and CDR2 is LQKENI in the germline V gene. V gave up 6 bases and J gave up 0 bases, with 8 bases separating them. This CDR3 contains 13 residues. DNA for the CDR3: TGTGCCAGCTCCCCCGGGAACCAAGAGACCCAGTACTTC. It translates to CASSPGNQETQYF.

The rearrangement joins TRBV7-2 to TRBJ2-7; 11 bases align to TRBD1. The CDR3 extends over 15 amino acids. Germline V lookup: CDR1 SGHTA, CDR2 FQGNSA. V trimming: 5 bases; J trimming: 7 bases; junction bases outside the gene matches: 10. CDR3 bases: TGTGCCAGCAGCCCCGGCGGACAGGGGGCGCGTGAGCAGTACTTC. Translated, it gives CASSPGGQGAREQYF.

In its sample, this clone was seen a few times. The V gene is TRBV7-9, the J gene TRBJ1-2, with TRBD1 matching over 7 bases. The V gene's germline CDR1 is SEHNR and CDR2 FQNEAQ (reference sequence). There are 17 residues in the CDR3. The V gene end was trimmed by 4 bases and the J gene end by 1 base; junction bases not matched to a gene: 12. The DNA of the CDR3 is TGTGCCAGCAGCTCTGTAGGACAGGTGGGGGATAACTATGGCTACACCTTC. Translating it yields CASSSVGQVGDNYGYTF.

A few counts support this clone. This sequence joins TRBV5-5 and TRBJ2-7; 8 bases fit TRBD1. Germline lookup yields CDR1 SGHKS and CDR2 YYEKEE (reference sequence). This CDR3 comprises 12 residues. With 3 bases clipped from V and 4 bases from J, the junction kept 0 bases outside the gene matches. For the CDR3, the DNA is TGTGCCAGCAGCTGGACAGGGTACGAGCAGTACTTC. Protein sequence: CASSWTGYEQYF.

The chain employs TRBV7-2 and TRBJ1-5, with 8 positions matching TRBD1. Germline V gene data show CDR1 as SGHTA and CDR2 as FQGNSA. The CDR3 runs to 15 residues. Trimming at V came to 6 bases and at J to 4 bases, leaving 8 bases not matched to a gene. The CDR3 DNA sequence: TGTGCCAGCAGGGAAGACAGGGGAGGGAATCAGCCCCAGCATTTT. It is translated as CASREDRGGNQPQHF.

In its sample, this clone was seen a few times. This chain joins TRBV5-1 and TRBJ1-2, with a possible D match to TRBD1 (6 bases). The CDR3 contains 13 residues. Germline CDR1 and CDR2: SGHRS and YFSETQ. Trimming left V 0 bases short and J 5 bases short, with 8 bases between. CDR3 amino acids: CASSLDREYGYTF. DNA for the CDR3: TGCGCCAGCAGCTTGGACAGGGAGTATGGCTACACCTTC.

The genes are TRBV7-2 and TRBJ2-1, with 12 nucleotides matching TRBD2. Per germline, CDR1 SGHTA and CDR2 FQGNSA. The CDR3 contains 16 residues. The J segment lost 6 bases and the V segment lost 5 bases, leaving 8 bases of the junction unmatched. CDR3 bases: TGTGCCAGCAGCACTACTAGCGGGAGGATCTTCAATGAGCAGTTCTTC. Amino acids: CASSTTSGRIFNEQFF.

The V call is TRBV6-1, the J call TRBJ1-1; no reliable D call. The V end was cut by 5 bases, the J end by 7 bases, with 8 bases between. The CDR3 totals 11 residues. Germline CDR1 MNHNS, CDR2 SASEGT. In DNA form, the CDR3 reads TGTGCCAGCAGTCGAGGGTATGAAGCTTTCTTT. Protein product: CASSRGYEAFF.

For the CDR3, the DNA is TGTGCCAGCAGCTTGGAGGGACACGACCAAGAGACCCAGTACTTC. Translation: CASSLEGHDQETQYF. The chain recombines TRBV5-5 with TRBJ2-5; the D gene is possibly TRBD1 (6 bases). CDR1 is SGHKS, CDR2 YYEKEE, per germline (reference sequence). V lost 0 bases, J lost 0 bases, and 9 bases lay in between. The CDR3 is 15 residues long.

The chain couples TRBV6-6 to TRBJ2-1, with D possibly TRBD2 on 5 matching bases. V lost 6 bases to trimming and J lost 12 bases, with 12 bases between them. CDR3 length: 11 residues. Germline-derived CDR1 and CDR2 are MNHNY and SVGAGI (reference sequence). CDR3 sequence: CASSFEGGQFF. The CDR3 nucleotides are TGTGCCAGCAGCTTTGAGGGTGGGCAGTTCTTC.

A remark on this clone: One junction end does not reproduce the germline sequence, and a read error may be involved. V usage is TRBV7-9 and J usage is TRBJ1-5; the D is unclear. Germline V gene sequence: CDR1 SEHNR, CDR2 FQNEAQ (reference sequence). The CDR3 sequence is 16 residues long. CDR3 in amino acids: CSSSFPEGGPNQPQHF. As DNA, the CDR3 is TGTTCCAGCAGCTTCCCCGAGGGCGGGCCCAATCAGCCCCAGCATTTT.

In its sample, this clone was seen a few times. This chain links TRBV28 with TRBJ2-5; D gene unclear. Germline V gene lookup returns CDR1 MDHEN and CDR2 SYDVKM. The length of the CDR3 is 14 residues. Trimming removed 3 bases from V and 4 bases from J, with 12 bases in between. The CDR3 bases are TGTGCCAGCAGTTTTGTGAGAGAATTAGAGACCCAGTACTTC. It yields the protein CASSFVRELETQYF.

The chain employs TRBV18 and TRBJ2-1; 13 positions agree with TRBD2. Germline-derived CDR1 and CDR2 are KGHSH and LQKENI. Trimming at V came to 4 bases and at J to 6 bases, leaving 6 bases not matched to a gene. There are 16 residues in the CDR3. The chain's CDR3 is CASSLTGTSGTNEQFF. The CDR3 DNA follows: TGTGCCAGCTCACTAACCGGGACTAGCGGGACCAATGAGCAGTTCTTC. Full variable domain (rest looked up from reference TRBV18 and TRBJ2-1): NAGVMQNPRHLVRRRGQEARLRCSPMKGHSHVYWYRQLPEEGLKFMVYLQKENIIDESGMPKERFSAEFPKEGPSILRIQQVVRGDSAAYFCASSLTGTSGTNEQFFGPGTRLTVL.

This chain links TRBV7-9 with TRBJ1-4, with 11 bases lining up with TRBD1. The germline CDR1 and CDR2 sequences are SEHNR and FQNEAQ (reference sequence). This CDR3 spans 17 amino acids. After removal of 0 bases from V and 3 bases from J, the junction contained 3 bases not matched to a gene. As DNA, the CDR3 is TGTGCCAGCAGCTTAGCCGGGACAGGGGGTTCTAATGAAAAACTGTTTTTT. It yields the protein CASSLAGTGGSNEKLFF.

The chain combines TRBV25-1 with TRBJ1-2, with D unclear. Deletions cut 2 bases from V and 2 bases from J, with 9 bases between. There are 14 residues in the CDR3. CDR1 and CDR2 from the germline V gene are MGHDK and SYGVNS. CDR3 DNA sequence: TGTGCCAGCAGTGAAGATTTCAGGAACTATGGCTACACCTTC. As protein: CASSEDFRNYGYTF.

The CDR3 sequence is CASSSPTGGGTDTQYF. The CDR3 DNA is TGTGCCAGCAGTTCCCCGACAGGGGGCGGCACAGATACGCAGTATTTT. The V gene is TRBV6-5, the J gene TRBJ2-3, with 10 bases matching TRBD1. The CDR3 extends over 16 amino acids. Germline V gives CDR1 MNHEY, CDR2 SVGAGI. V trimming: 4 bases; J trimming: 1 base; junction bases outside the gene matches: 5.

The genes are TRBV28 and TRBJ2-1; 10 bases are shared with TRBD1. V shed 6 bases and J 8 bases; nucleotides not matched to a gene: 4. The CDR3 consists of 13 residues. Germline lookup yields CDR1 MDHEN and CDR2 SYDVKM. The CDR3 DNA reads TGTGCCAGCAGGGGACAGGGGATTGATGAGCAGTTCTTC. It is translated as CASRGQGIDEQFF.

The gene calls are TRBV5-8 and TRBJ2-7, with 9 bases fitting TRBD2. With V trimmed by 1 base and J by 6 bases, 8 bases remained unmatched. Per the germline V gene, CDR1 is SGHTS and CDR2 is YDEGEE. The CDR3 has 15 residues. For the CDR3, the DNA is TGTGCCAGCAGCTTGATCGCGGGAGGGCCGGGCGAGCAGTACTTC. Translation: CASSLIAGGPGEQYF.